These 15 T cell receptor beta chains originate from one sample sequenced in a study of blood T cells in healthy people across ages. The use of a sample-barcoded 5' primer and a J-beta primer mix characterized a second PCR of about 7 to 12 cycles. MiXCR, run by TCRdb on the 5' RACE reads, gives a single entry per CDR3 protein. The data contain about 1.6 million distinct CDR3 sequences, 30% to 40% of them singletons. Sequencing used blood. The receptor set was obtained from a woman aged 25 to 39 in good health.

In its sample, this clonotype was seen a few times. J is TRBJ2-3 and V is TRBV7-9; 9 bases are a match to TRBD2. CDR3 length equals 17 residues. V shed 3 bases, J shed 5 bases, and the junction held 12 bases outside the gene matches. Germline CDR1 and CDR2: SEHNR and FQNEAQ (reference sequence). As DNA, the CDR3 is TGTGCCAGCAGCTTTGGAGCGGGAGGCAAGTTCATAGATACGCAGTATTTT. Its protein is CASSFGAGGKFIDTQYF.

This chain connects TRBV3-1 to TRBJ2-2, with D possibly matching TRBD1 (7 bases). The CDR3 extends over 17 amino acids. V gave up 4 bases and J gave up 5 bases, with 20 bases separating them. Per germline, CDR1 LGHDT and CDR2 YNNKEL (reference sequence). CDR3 residues: CASSREGLTGATGELFF. DNA for the CDR3: TGTGCCAGCAGCCGAGAGGGACTTACAGGGGCTACCGGGGAGCTGTTTTTT.

This clonotype turned up a few times. The chain has TRBV9 and TRBJ2-1; D unclear. This CDR3 spans 17 amino acids. Germline CDR1 reads SGDLS; CDR2 reads YYNGEE. Trimming took off 0 bases at V and 0 bases at J, with 13 bases between the two ends. CDR3 protein: CASSVGAWRTSYNEQFF. The CDR3 DNA follows: TGTGCCAGCAGCGTAGGGGCATGGCGAACCTCCTACAATGAGCAGTTCTTC.

A remark on this clonotype: The germline gene is not matched at one end of the junction; a read error may be the cause. The J gene is TRBJ2-1, the V gene TRBV20-1; TRBD1 aligns across 8 bases. Germline lookup yields CDR1 DFQATT and CDR2 SNEGSKA (reference sequence). The CDR3 is 16 residues long. The DNA for the CDR3 is TGCAGTGCTAGAGGGACAGGGCCGGACTCCCACAATGAGCAGTTCTTC. Its translation is CSARGTGPDSHNEQFF.

The CDR3 DNA is TGTGCCAGTTCCGGACAGAAGTATGAAAAACTGTTTTTT. It encodes CASSGQKYEKLFF. The rearrangement links TRBV19 to TRBJ1-4; D possibly corresponds to TRBD1 (6 bases). The V gene's germline CDR1 is LNHDA and CDR2 SQIVND (reference sequence). Trimming removed 8 bases at V and 6 bases at J, with 13 bases between. The CDR3 is 13 amino acids.

This chain links TRBV21-1 with TRBJ2-1. TRBV21-1 is assigned pseudogene status. This CDR3 comprises 14 residues. CDR3: CASSKKTEYNEQFF. The CDR3 DNA reads TGTGCCAGCAGCAAGAAGACGGAATACAATGAGCAGTTCTTC.

The chain recombines TRBV5-4 with TRBJ2-1, with TRBD2 identical over 9 bases. Looked up from germline, CDR1 is SGHNT and CDR2 is YYREEE (reference sequence). With 5 bases clipped from V and 3 bases from J, the junction kept 9 bases outside the gene matches. The CDR3 length is 16 residues. This chain's CDR3 is CASRPGGLAGYNEQFF. In DNA, the CDR3 is TGTGCCAGCAGGCCGGGGGGACTAGCAGGCTACAATGAGCAGTTCTTC.

The table lists this clonotype with a few counts. The CDR3 DNA is TGTGCCACCAGTGATTTGAGGGGGCCTACAGATACGCAGTATTTT. Translation: CATSDLRGPTDTQYF. The V call is TRBV24-1, the J call TRBJ2-3; 7 bases match TRBD1. The CDR3 runs to 15 residues. V trimming: 0 bases; J trimming: 3 bases; junction bases outside the gene matches: 2. Germline assignment: CDR1 KGHDR and CDR2 SFDVKD.

This clonotype was counted at least ten times. This chain joins TRBV20-1 and TRBJ2-7; 9 bases match TRBD1. The length of the CDR3 is 11 residues. V was clipped by 5 bases and J by 6 bases; unmatched bases: 2. From germline, CDR1 is DFQATT and CDR2 SNEGSKA (reference sequence). The CDR3 is CSAWDRVEQYF. CDR3 nucleotide sequence: TGCAGTGCTTGGGACAGGGTCGAGCAGTACTTC.

This clonotype was picked up a small number of times. The CDR3 region is CASSLGGYNNIQYF. Written as DNA, the CDR3 is TGTGCCAGCAGTTTGGGGGGGTACAACAACATTCAGTACTTC. The chain is built from TRBV27 and TRBJ2-4, with 7 bases aligning to TRBD2. J was trimmed by 7 bases and V by 3 bases; bases with no gene match: 6. The CDR3 loop spans 14 amino acids. Per germline, CDR1 MNHEY and CDR2 SMNVEV (reference sequence).

This clonotype has a handful of counts. This chain links TRBV4-1 with TRBJ2-4; 7 bases match TRBD1. Trimming at V came to 1 base and at J to 3 bases, leaving 3 bases not matched to a gene. Germline V gene lookup returns CDR1 MGHRA and CDR2 YSYEKL. CDR3 length: 15 amino acids. The CDR3 spells CASSQGDSFKNIQYF. In nucleotides, the CDR3 is TGCGCCAGCAGCCAAGGGGACAGTTTCAAAAACATTCAGTACTTC.

This clonotype has a handful of counts. This chain uses TRBV6-2 or TRBV6-3 with TRBJ2-3, with TRBD2 matching 8 bases. The CDR3 runs to 16 residues. Per germline, CDR1 MNHEY and CDR2 SVGEGT. V lost 8 bases and J lost 6; bases outside the gene matches: 16. As DNA, the CDR3 is TGTGCCAGCGCCCAGGGGATCGGGAGGGCCGATGATACGCAGTATTTT. The encoded protein is CASAQGIGRADDTQYF.

CDR3 loop: CASSLAQRGPPEAFF. The CDR3 nucleotides are TGTGCCAGCAGCTTGGCACAAAGGGGACCACCTGAAGCTTTCTTT. The chain is built from TRBV7-2 and TRBJ1-1; D possibly corresponds to TRBD1 (5 bases). V was pared by 3 bases and J by 6 bases, with 17 bases between. The length of the CDR3 is 15 residues. Germline V gene lookup returns CDR1 SGHTA and CDR2 FQGNSA. Based on the CDR3 plus reference TRBV7-2 and TRBJ1-1, the full variable domain is GAGVSQSPSNKVTEKGKDVELRCDPISGHTALYWYRQSLGQGLEFLIYFQGNSAPDKSGLPSDRFSAERTGGSVSTLTIQRTQQEDSAVYLCASSLAQRGPPEAFFGQGTRLTVV.

The chain is built from TRBV5-1 and TRBJ2-1; tentatively, D is TRBD1 (6 bases). The CDR3 totals 18 residues. V was cut by 1 base and J by 8 bases, with 25 bases left in between. The V gene's germline CDR1 is SGHRS and CDR2 YFSETQ. Written as DNA, the CDR3 is TGCGCCAGCAGCTTGACGCTTAGAGGGACACTCAATAGGGATGAGCAGTTCTTC. As protein: CASSLTLRGTLNRDEQFF.

The CDR3: CASSLGPGENIQYF. The CDR3 nucleotides are TGCGCCAGCAGCTTGGGTCCAGGGGAAAACATTCAGTACTTC. This rearrangement joins TRBV5-1 to TRBJ2-7, with D maybe TRBD1 (6 bases). The J call may be wrong; the DNA end is better matched by TRBJ2-4. The CDR3 consists of 14 residues. Germline assignment: CDR1 SGHRS and CDR2 YFSETQ.